This TCR beta chain was captured in a study of control samples from healthy donors and cancer patients. Profiled with immunoSEQ multiplex PCR; TCRdb holds only in-frame clones, not every one. There are around 190,000 clones in the sample; approximately 94% occur only once, and approximately 1.5% lies in the top ten. V lost 0 bases and J 2 bases, leaving 7 bases between the germline ends. From germline, CDR1 is SGDLS and CDR2 YYNGEE. The CDR3 has 14 amino acids. This TCR was recovered from a man aged 30 to 39 in good health. Sequencing was done on a sample of blood. The chain joins TRBV9 to TRBJ2-3; D is uncertain. The CDR3 loop reads CASSVGSLTDTQYF. For the CDR3, the DNA is TGTGCCAGCAGCGTAGGCAGTCTCACAGATACGCAGTATTTT.